This T cell receptor (beta chain) derives from a study of T cells expressing NK-cell markers. Study in general: Sorted CD3+CD56+NKG2C+, CD3+CD56+NKG2C- and CD3+CD56-NKG2C+ T-cell subsets were beta-chain profiled.

Points from the study as a whole: Leadership of the CD3+CD56-NKG2C+ fraction also belonged to these clonotypes in several donors. Certain NKG2C+ T cell clones were expanded, and their HCMV specificity remained unclear.

TCRdb reprocessed the 5' RACE reads and reports one entry per CDR3 protein, with no DNA. The sample totals roughly 180,000 distinct CDR3 sequences. Note on this clonotype: Its antigen is still unknown.

Per germline, CDR1 MDHEN and CDR2 SYDVKM. The CDR3 covers 16 residues. The receptor was isolated from a man aged 18-69 years in good health. The chain carries TRBV28 and TRBJ1-1; absent DNA, TCRdb's TRBD1 call cannot be checked. Sequenced: blood T cells: a sorted CD56 or NKG2C T cell subset, CD4+ or CD8+ T cells, or bulk PBMC T cells (not recorded which). The CDR3 spells CASSFQFSWGRGEAFF.